These T cell receptor beta chains were read from a single sample in a study of CD4+ T cells in melanoma. Method: immunoSEQ multiplex PCR; TCRdb's copy keeps in-frame clones and lacks some. This sample has 15,000 to 20,000 clones, with over 75% found just once. Sequenced sample: cells from a culture (not recorded whether cultured in vitro). These receptors all stem from a human donor with melanoma. Each CDR3 is given with its conserved first and last residue. D genes are given only for firm matches. For some rows the clone size is stated as once, few or many, or as a class when expanded; others skip it.

clone_size: -; v_call: TRBV7-2; j_call: TRBJ1-2; d_call: -; cdr3_aa: CASSFYGENYGYTF; cdr3_nt: TGTGCCAGCAGCTTTTATGGGGAAAACTATGGCTACACCTTC
clone_size: few; v_call: TRBV9; j_call: TRBJ2-7; d_call: TRBD1; cdr3_aa: CASSVQDRVSKQYF; cdr3_nt: TGTGCCAGCAGCGTACAGGACAGGGTCAGCAAGCAGTACTTC
clone_size: once; v_call: TRBV5-4; j_call: TRBJ1-1; d_call: -; cdr3_aa: CASKKDSNTEAFF; cdr3_nt: TGTGCCAGCAAGAAGGACTCGAACACTGAAGCTTTCTTT
clone_size: -; v_call: TRBV9; j_call: TRBJ2-2; d_call: TRBD2; cdr3_aa: CASSGGAGGNTGELFF; cdr3_nt: TGTGCCAGCAGCGGGGGAGCGGGAGGGAACACCGGGGAGCTGTTTTTT
clone_size: -; v_call: TRBV18; j_call: TRBJ1-1; d_call: -; cdr3_aa: CASSPGTGQEAFF; cdr3_nt: TGTGCCAGCTCACCGGGTACGGGGCAAGAAGCTTTCTTT
clone_size: -; v_call: TRBV5-1; j_call: TRBJ2-6; d_call: TRBD1; cdr3_aa: CASSRGIPGQAASGANVLTF; cdr3_nt: TGCGCCAGCAGCCGAGGAATTCCGGGACAGGCAGCATCGGGGGCCAACGTCCTGACTTTC
clone_size: -; v_call: TRBV5-1; j_call: TRBJ2-3; d_call: -; cdr3_aa: CASSAGSVVSTDTQYF; cdr3_nt: TGCGCCAGCAGCGCCGGGTCCGTGGTTAGCACAGATACGCAGTATTTT
clone_size: -; v_call: TRBV7-9; j_call: TRBJ1-2; d_call: -; cdr3_aa: CASSLSGQTVYTF; cdr3_nt: TGTGCCAGCAGCTTATCGGGGCAAACAGTATACACCTTC
clone_size: -; v_call: TRBV5-4; j_call: TRBJ2-7; d_call: -; cdr3_aa: CASSPPYGGLNEQYF; cdr3_nt: TGTGCCAGCAGCCCACCCTACGGTGGTCTTAACGAGCAGTACTTC
clone_size: -; v_call: TRBV5-1; j_call: TRBJ1-1; d_call: -; cdr3_aa: CASSQLQGASTEAFF; cdr3_nt: TGCGCCAGCAGCCAGCTACAGGGAGCGAGCACTGAAGCTTTCTTT
clone_size: -; v_call: TRBV5-1; j_call: TRBJ1-2; d_call: TRBD1; cdr3_aa: CASSNQSSGGGYTF; cdr3_nt: TGCGCCAGCAGCAATCAAAGTTCAGGGGGCGGCTACACCTTC
clone_size: -; v_call: TRBV7-9; j_call: TRBJ2-3; d_call: -; cdr3_aa: CASSLGGFGTDTQYF; cdr3_nt: TGTGCCAGCAGCTTAGGGGGTTTTGGCACAGATACGCAGTATTTT
clone_size: -; v_call: TRBV30; j_call: TRBJ2-2; d_call: -; cdr3_aa: CAWSSGNTGELFF; cdr3_nt: TGTGCCTGGAGTTCCGGGAACACCGGGGAGCTGTTTTTT
clone_size: -; v_call: TRBV14; j_call: TRBJ1-1; d_call: -; cdr3_aa: CASSQGGRWSFF; cdr3_nt: TGTGCCAGCAGCCAAGGGGGCCGATGGTCTTTCTTT
clone_size: -; v_call: TRBV30; j_call: TRBJ2-7; d_call: TRBD1; cdr3_aa: CAFRDRGLYEQYF; cdr3_nt: TGTGCCTTCCGGGACAGGGGGCTGTACGAGCAGTACTTC
clone_size: -; v_call: TRBV9; j_call: TRBJ1-6; d_call: TRBD1; cdr3_aa: CASSVGQGGNSPLHF; cdr3_nt: TGTGCCAGCAGCGTAGGACAGGGAGGTAATTCACCCCTCCACTTT
clone_size: -; v_call: TRBV11-3; j_call: TRBJ1-2; d_call: -; cdr3_aa: CAIFRKGKLGGYTF; cdr3_nt: TGTGCCATCTTCCGGAAGGGGAAGCTGGGCGGCTACACCTTC
clone_size: -; v_call: TRBV2; j_call: TRBJ1-5; d_call: -; cdr3_aa: CASSERPIHQPQHF; cdr3_nt: TGTGCCAGCAGTGAACGACCTATCCATCAGCCCCAGCATTTT
clone_size: -; v_call: TRBV5-1; j_call: TRBJ2-7; d_call: -; cdr3_aa: CASSRAVFKGQLYEQYF; cdr3_nt: TGCGCCAGCAGCCGGGCGGTTTTCAAGGGGCAACTTTACGAGCAGTACTTC
clone_size: -; v_call: TRBV7-6; j_call: TRBJ1-6; d_call: -; cdr3_aa: CASSLDPGLGSPLHF; cdr3_nt: TGTGCCAGCAGCTTAGATCCGGGGTTGGGTTCACCCCTCCACTTT
clone_size: -; v_call: TRBV2; j_call: TRBJ1-6; d_call: -; cdr3_aa: CASSAFQGNNSPLHF; cdr3_nt: TGTGCCAGCAGCGCTTTTCAGGGGAATAATTCACCCCTCCACTTT
clone_size: -; v_call: TRBV7-9; j_call: TRBJ1-1; d_call: -; cdr3_aa: CASNPLLGGNEAFF; cdr3_nt: TGTGCCAGCAACCCACTCTTAGGGGGGAATGAAGCTTTCTTT
clone_size: once; v_call: TRBV30; j_call: TRBJ2-5; d_call: -; cdr3_aa: CAWDLGEETQYF; cdr3_nt: TGTGCCTGGGATCTAGGAGAAGAGACCCAGTACTTC
clone_size: once; v_call: TRBV29-1; j_call: TRBJ1-1; d_call: TRBD1; cdr3_aa: CSVGGQGGRAEAFF; cdr3_nt: TGCAGCGTTGGGGGACAGGGCGGGCGGGCTGAAGCTTTCTTT
clone_size: -; v_call: TRBV5-4; j_call: TRBJ1-5; d_call: -; cdr3_aa: CASSPGPPVSNQPQHF; cdr3_nt: TGTGCCAGCAGCCCAGGCCCGCCGGTTAGCAATCAGCCCCAGCATTTT
clone_size: -; v_call: TRBV5-6; j_call: TRBJ2-7; d_call: -; cdr3_aa: CASSPGTDTYEQYF; cdr3_nt: TGTGCCAGCAGCCCCGGGACGGACACCTACGAGCAGTACTTC
clone_size: medium-sized; v_call: TRBV5-4; j_call: TRBJ1-2; d_call: -; cdr3_aa: CASSFGGAVTSYGYTF; cdr3_nt: TGTGCCAGCAGCTTCGGAGGCGCCGTGACCTCCTATGGCTACACCTTC
clone_size: few; v_call: TRBV30; j_call: TRBJ1-3; d_call: -; cdr3_aa: CAWTEGGLGSGNTIYF; cdr3_nt: TGTGCCTGGACCGAGGGAGGGTTGGGCTCTGGAAACACCATATATTTT
clone_size: -; v_call: TRBV12-5; j_call: TRBJ2-6; d_call: TRBD1; cdr3_aa: CASGPTGQATSGANVLTF; cdr3_nt: TGTGCTAGTGGGCCAACGGGACAGGCTACCTCTGGGGCCAACGTCCTGACTTTC
clone_size: -; v_call: TRBV2; j_call: TRBJ1-5; d_call: TRBD1; cdr3_aa: CASSTRQGPNQPQHF; cdr3_nt: TGTGCCAGCAGTACAAGACAGGGCCCCAATCAGCCCCAGCATTTT
clone_size: -; v_call: TRBV6-1; j_call: TRBJ1-5; d_call: -; cdr3_aa: CASSELEGRNNQPQHF; cdr3_nt: TGTGCCAGCAGTGAGTTGGAGGGGCGGAACAATCAGCCCCAGCATTTT
clone_size: -; v_call: TRBV30; j_call: TRBJ1-2; d_call: TRBD1; cdr3_aa: CAWSVPGQVHARGGYTF; cdr3_nt: TGTGCCTGGAGTGTGCCGGGACAGGTGCATGCCAGGGGCGGCTACACCTTC
clone_size: -; v_call: TRBV18; j_call: TRBJ2-5; d_call: -; cdr3_aa: CASSPTDRRKETQYF; cdr3_nt: TGTGCCAGCTCACCAACCGACCGGCGGAAGGAGACCCAGTACTTC
clone_size: -; v_call: TRBV7-5; j_call: TRBJ2-2; d_call: -; cdr3_aa: CARSLGTGNNGELFF; cdr3_nt: TGTGCCAGAAGCTTAGGTACAGGGAATAACGGGGAGCTGTTTTTT
clone_size: -; v_call: TRBV27; j_call: TRBJ2-5; d_call: TRBD1; cdr3_aa: CASRALGTGSETQYF; cdr3_nt: TGTGCCAGCAGGGCCCTTGGGACAGGGTCGGAGACCCAGTACTTC
clone_size: -; v_call: TRBV30; j_call: TRBJ2-7; d_call: -; cdr3_aa: CAWSRGYEQYF; cdr3_nt: TGTGCCTGGAGTCGAGGTTACGAGCAGTACTTC
clone_size: -; v_call: TRBV7-6; j_call: TRBJ2-1; d_call: -; cdr3_aa: CASSLTLNVAAEQFF; cdr3_nt: TGTGCCAGCAGCTTGACACTCAATGTAGCGGCTGAGCAGTTCTTC
clone_size: -; v_call: TRBV18; j_call: TRBJ1-1; d_call: -; cdr3_aa: CASSYKNTEAFF; cdr3_nt: TGTGCCAGCTCTTACAAGAACACTGAAGCTTTCTTT
clone_size: -; v_call: TRBV19; j_call: TRBJ2-5; d_call: TRBD1; cdr3_aa: CASSIGQGAIETQYF; cdr3_nt: TGTGCCAGTAGTATAGGACAGGGGGCTATCGAGACCCAGTACTTC
clone_size: -; v_call: TRBV5-1; j_call: TRBJ1-3; d_call: TRBD1; cdr3_aa: CASSSQPQGASGNTIYF; cdr3_nt: TGCGCCAGCAGCTCCCAACCCCAGGGGGCTTCAGGAAACACCATATATTTT
clone_size: -; v_call: TRBV5-1; j_call: TRBJ2-5; d_call: -; cdr3_aa: CASSLYVGLETQYF; cdr3_nt: TGCGCCAGCAGCTTGTACGTCGGTTTGGAGACCCAGTACTTC
clone_size: -; v_call: TRBV2; j_call: TRBJ2-5; d_call: -; cdr3_aa: CASSASHTQETQYF; cdr3_nt: TGTGCCAGCAGTGCGTCCCACACGCAAGAGACCCAGTACTTC
clone_size: -; v_call: TRBV5-1; j_call: TRBJ2-1; d_call: -; cdr3_aa: CASSLGLEPSREQFF; cdr3_nt: TGCGCCAGCAGCTTGGGACTAGAGCCCTCCAGGGAGCAGTTCTTC
clone_size: -; v_call: TRBV5-1; j_call: TRBJ2-5; d_call: TRBD2; cdr3_aa: CASSLGAAGASQETQYF; cdr3_nt: TGCGCCAGCAGCTTGGGGGCAGCGGGAGCTTCCCAAGAGACCCAGTACTTC
clone_size: -; v_call: TRBV2; j_call: TRBJ1-6; d_call: -; cdr3_aa: CASRLTGSYNSPLHF; cdr3_nt: TGTGCCAGCAGACTAACAGGGTCCTATAATTCACCCCTCCACTTT
clone_size: once; v_call: TRBV6-1; j_call: TRBJ2-2; d_call: TRBD1; cdr3_aa: CASSEMDRSTGELFF; cdr3_nt: TGTGCCAGCAGTGAAATGGACAGGTCCACCGGGGAGCTGTTTTTT
clone_size: -; v_call: TRBV14; j_call: TRBJ2-5; d_call: -; cdr3_aa: CASSQVLSATQYF; cdr3_nt: TGTGCCAGCAGCCAAGTTTTGTCCGCTACCCAGTACTTC
clone_size: few; v_call: TRBV19; j_call: TRBJ2-3; d_call: TRBD2; cdr3_aa: CASSMARTSLITDTQYF; cdr3_nt: TGTGCCAGTAGTATGGCAAGGACTAGCTTAATCACAGATACGCAGTATTTT
clone_size: -; v_call: TRBV27; j_call: TRBJ2-7; d_call: -; cdr3_aa: CASSLRDTRREQYF; cdr3_nt: TGTGCCAGCAGTCTTAGGGACACCCGACGCGAGCAGTACTTC
clone_size: -; v_call: TRBV4-1; j_call: TRBJ2-3; d_call: -; cdr3_aa: CASSQEWGRTVADTQYF; cdr3_nt: TGCGCCAGCAGCCAAGAATGGGGACGAACTGTCGCAGATACGCAGTATTTT
clone_size: -; v_call: TRBV7-3; j_call: TRBJ2-7; d_call: -; cdr3_aa: CASSFQGGPGSYEQYF; cdr3_nt: TGTGCCAGCAGCTTTCAGGGGGGGCCGGGCTCCTACGAGCAGTACTTC
clone_size: few; v_call: TRBV19; j_call: TRBJ1-1; d_call: -; cdr3_aa: CASRSRGGNTEAFF; cdr3_nt: TGTGCCAGTAGATCCCGGGGGGGGAACACTGAAGCTTTCTTT
clone_size: -; v_call: TRBV12-5; j_call: TRBJ2-5; d_call: TRBD1; cdr3_aa: CASGRGQGAETQYF; cdr3_nt: TGTGCTAGTGGGCGTGGACAGGGGGCAGAGACCCAGTACTTC
clone_size: -; v_call: TRBV7-9; j_call: TRBJ2-5; d_call: TRBD1; cdr3_aa: CASSLGRGGSQETQYF; cdr3_nt: TGTGCCAGCAGCTTAGGGAGAGGGGGCAGCCAAGAGACCCAGTACTTC
clone_size: -; v_call: TRBV7-2; j_call: TRBJ1-6; d_call: -; cdr3_aa: CASSLLLGGAARNSPLHF; cdr3_nt: TGTGCCAGCAGCTTACTATTGGGAGGAGCTGCGCGGAATTCACCCCTCCACTTT
clone_size: -; v_call: TRBV6-1; j_call: TRBJ2-7; d_call: TRBD1; cdr3_aa: CASSEKGRGHEQYF; cdr3_nt: TGTGCCAGCAGTGAAAAGGGCAGGGGGCACGAGCAGTACTTC
clone_size: -; v_call: TRBV10-3; j_call: TRBJ2-7; d_call: TRBD2; cdr3_aa: CAIMNSGGYEQYF; cdr3_nt: TGTGCCATCATGAATAGCGGGGGGTACGAGCAGTACTTC
clone_size: -; v_call: TRBV18; j_call: TRBJ2-5; d_call: -; cdr3_aa: CASSPRSGRIQETQYF; cdr3_nt: TGTGCCAGCTCACCACGGAGCGGGCGGATCCAAGAGACCCAGTACTTC
clone_size: -; v_call: TRBV12-5; j_call: TRBJ2-1; d_call: -; cdr3_aa: CASASGVEQFF; cdr3_nt: TGTGCTAGTGCCTCCGGGGTTGAGCAGTTCTTC